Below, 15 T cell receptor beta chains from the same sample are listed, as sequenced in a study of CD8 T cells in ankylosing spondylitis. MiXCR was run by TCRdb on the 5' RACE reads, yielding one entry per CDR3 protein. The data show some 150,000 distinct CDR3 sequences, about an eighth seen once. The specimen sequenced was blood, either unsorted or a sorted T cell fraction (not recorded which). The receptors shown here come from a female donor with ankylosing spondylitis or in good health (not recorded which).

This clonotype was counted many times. The CDR3 DNA reads as TGTGCCAGCAGCGATCTCCTGGGGGGGGCGTACGGGGACACCTTC. Translated, it gives CASSDLLGGAYGDTF. The chain links TRBV11-2 to TRBJ1-2, with D possibly TRBD1 on 6 matching bases. CDR1 and CDR2 from the germline V gene are SGHAT and FQNNGV. Trimming cost V 5 bases and J 12 bases, with 25 bases left between them. This CDR3 region has 15 residues.

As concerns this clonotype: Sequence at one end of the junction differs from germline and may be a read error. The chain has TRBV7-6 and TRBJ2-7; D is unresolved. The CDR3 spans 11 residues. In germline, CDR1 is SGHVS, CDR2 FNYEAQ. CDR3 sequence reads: CVSSRTYEQYF. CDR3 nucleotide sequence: TGTGTCAGCAGCCGCACCTACGAGCAGTACTTC.

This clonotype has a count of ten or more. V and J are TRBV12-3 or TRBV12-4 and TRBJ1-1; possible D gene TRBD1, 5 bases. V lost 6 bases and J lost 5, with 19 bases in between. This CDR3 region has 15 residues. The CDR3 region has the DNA TGTGCCAGCAGCAAAGACTCGGTGGGACCGACTGAAGCTTTCTTT. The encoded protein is CASSKDSVGPTEAFF.

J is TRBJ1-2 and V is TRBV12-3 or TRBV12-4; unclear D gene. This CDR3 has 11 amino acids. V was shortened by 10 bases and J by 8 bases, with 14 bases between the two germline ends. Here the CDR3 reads CAINPGGGYTF. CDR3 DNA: TGTGCCATCAACCCGGGCGGGGGCTACACCTTC.

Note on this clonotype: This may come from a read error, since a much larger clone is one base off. CDR3 region: CANSYFEDTEAFF. In nucleotides, the CDR3 is TGTGCCAACAGTTATTTCGAGGACACTGAAGCTTTCTTT. The chain joins TRBV12-3 or TRBV12-4 to TRBJ1-1; D gene uncertain. The CDR3 sequence is 13 residues long.

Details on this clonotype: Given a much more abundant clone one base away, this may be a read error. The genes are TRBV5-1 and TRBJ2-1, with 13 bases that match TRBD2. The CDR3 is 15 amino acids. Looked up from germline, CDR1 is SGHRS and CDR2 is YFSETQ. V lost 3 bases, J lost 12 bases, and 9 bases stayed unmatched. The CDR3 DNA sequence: TGCGCCAGCAGCTCAGGACTAGCGGGAGTAGATGGGCAGTTCTTC. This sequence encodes CASSSGLAGVDGQFF.

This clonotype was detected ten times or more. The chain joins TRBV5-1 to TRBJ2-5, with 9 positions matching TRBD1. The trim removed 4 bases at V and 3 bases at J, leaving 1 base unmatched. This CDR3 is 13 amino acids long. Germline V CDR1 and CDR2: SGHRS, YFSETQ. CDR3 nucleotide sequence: TGCGCCAGCAGCAGGACAGGGGAAGAGACCCAGTACTTC. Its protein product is CASSRTGEETQYF.

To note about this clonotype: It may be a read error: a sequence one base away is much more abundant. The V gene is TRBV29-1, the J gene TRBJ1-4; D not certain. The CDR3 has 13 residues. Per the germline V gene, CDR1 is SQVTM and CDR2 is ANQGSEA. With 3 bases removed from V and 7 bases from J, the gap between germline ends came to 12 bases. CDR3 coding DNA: TGCAGCGTTGAGATCCGAAGCGGTGAAAAACTGTTTTTT. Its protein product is CSVEIRSGEKLFF. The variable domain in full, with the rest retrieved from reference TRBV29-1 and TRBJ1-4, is SAVISQKPSRDICQRGTSLTIQCQVDSQVTMMFWYRQQPGQSLTLIATANQGSEATYESGFVIDKFPISRPNLTFSTLTVSNMSPEDSSIYLCSVEIRSGEKLFFGSGTQLSVL.

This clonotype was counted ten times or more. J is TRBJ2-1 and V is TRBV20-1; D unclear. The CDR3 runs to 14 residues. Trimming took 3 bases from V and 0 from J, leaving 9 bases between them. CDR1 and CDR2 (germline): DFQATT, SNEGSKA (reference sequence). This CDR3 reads CSARDSSSYNEQFF. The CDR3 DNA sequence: TGCAGTGCTAGGGATAGTAGCTCCTACAATGAGCAGTTCTTC.

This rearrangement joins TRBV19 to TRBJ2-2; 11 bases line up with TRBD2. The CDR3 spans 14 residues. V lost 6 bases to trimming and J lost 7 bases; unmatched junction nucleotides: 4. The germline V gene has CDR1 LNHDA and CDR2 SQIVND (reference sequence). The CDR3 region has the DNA TGTGCCAGTAGCAGGACTAGCGGGCTCGGGGAGCTGTTTTTT. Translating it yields CASSRTSGLGELFF.

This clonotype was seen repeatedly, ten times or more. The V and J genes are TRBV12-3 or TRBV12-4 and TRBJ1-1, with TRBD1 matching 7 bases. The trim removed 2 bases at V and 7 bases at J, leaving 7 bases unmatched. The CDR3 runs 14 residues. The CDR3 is CASSLLGTVDEAFF. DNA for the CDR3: TGTGCCAGCAGTTTATTGGGGACAGTCGATGAAGCTTTCTTT.

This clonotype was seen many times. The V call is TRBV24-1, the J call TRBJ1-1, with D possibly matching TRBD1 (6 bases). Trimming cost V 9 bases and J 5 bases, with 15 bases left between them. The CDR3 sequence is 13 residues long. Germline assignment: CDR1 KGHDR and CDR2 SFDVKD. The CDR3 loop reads CATQGFGNTEAFF. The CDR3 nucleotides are TGTGCCACCCAGGGGTTTGGGAATACTGAAGCTTTCTTT.

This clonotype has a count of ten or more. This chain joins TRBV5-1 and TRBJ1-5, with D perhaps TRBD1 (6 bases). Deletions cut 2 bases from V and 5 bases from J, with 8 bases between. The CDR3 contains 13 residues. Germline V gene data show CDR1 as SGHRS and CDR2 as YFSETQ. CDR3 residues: CASSFEGDQPQHF. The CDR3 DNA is TGCGCCAGCAGCTTCGAGGGGGATCAGCCCCAGCATTTT.

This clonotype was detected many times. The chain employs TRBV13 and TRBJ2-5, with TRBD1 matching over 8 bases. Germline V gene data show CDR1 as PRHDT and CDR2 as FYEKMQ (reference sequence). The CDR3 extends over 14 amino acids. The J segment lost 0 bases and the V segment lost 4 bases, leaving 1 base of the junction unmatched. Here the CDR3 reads CASSSGQDQETQYF. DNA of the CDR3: TGTGCCAGCAGCTCGGGACAGGACCAAGAGACCCAGTACTTC.

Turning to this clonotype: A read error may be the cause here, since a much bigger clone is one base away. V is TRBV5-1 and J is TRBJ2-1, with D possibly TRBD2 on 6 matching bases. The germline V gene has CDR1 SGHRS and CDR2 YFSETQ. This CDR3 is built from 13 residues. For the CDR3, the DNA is TGCACCAGCAGCCCCCCGGGGGAGAATGAGCAGTTCTTC. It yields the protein CTSSPPGENEQFF.